The 31 T cell receptor beta chains given below trace back to one sample, sequenced in a study of blood T cell repertoires in COVID-19. Assay used: immunoSEQ multiplex PCR; TCRdb lists only in-frame clones, some missing. The sample lists 150,000 to 200,000 clones; approximately 86% were seen once. The specimen sequenced was peripheral blood. The receptors shown here come from a woman of 80 years or more in a cohort sampled during active or convalescent COVID-19.

This chain connects TRBV5-4 to TRBJ1-1, with unresolved D. Germline V gives CDR1 SGHNT, CDR2 YYREEE (reference sequence). V lost 1 base and J lost 4, with 11 bases in between. The CDR3 loop spans 14 amino acids. CDR3 DNA sequence: TGTGCCAGCAGCTTGACGGGGTCGGGCACTGAAGCTTTCTTT. Amino acids: CASSLTGSGTEAFF.

The V and J genes are TRBV18 and TRBJ2-3, with TRBD2 identical over 8 bases. The CDR3 runs to 16 residues. V was clipped by 6 bases and J by 1 base; unmatched bases: 9. From germline, CDR1 is KGHSH and CDR2 LQKENI. The CDR3 sequence: CASSYTGGGRTDTQYF. Written as DNA, the CDR3 is TGTGCCAGCTCTTACACCGGGGGGGGACGCACAGATACGCAGTATTTT.

V gene TRBV5-5 combines with J gene TRBJ1-1, with 8 bases that match TRBD1. After removal of 4 bases from V and 0 bases from J, the junction contained 5 bases not matched to a gene. This CDR3 is built from 15 residues. Germline-derived CDR1 and CDR2 are SGHKS and YYEKEE (reference sequence). The CDR3 reads CASSPTGAMNTEAFF. The DNA of the CDR3 is TGTGCCAGCAGCCCGACAGGGGCCATGAACACTGAAGCTTTCTTT.

V usage is TRBV4-1 and J usage is TRBJ2-3; 7 bases are a match to TRBD2. In germline, CDR1 is MGHRA, CDR2 YSYEKL. The CDR3 has 18 amino acids. V trimming: 1 base; J trimming: 3 bases; junction bases outside the gene matches: 13. The CDR3 nucleotides read TGCGCCAGCAGCCAAGTCATACTTTGGCGGGAGTTGACAGATACGCAGTATTTT. Its protein product is CASSQVILWRELTDTQYF.

The CDR3 coding sequence is TGTGCCAGCAGCTTCAGGGAGGGCGATCAGCCCCAGCATTTT. Its protein is CASSFREGDQPQHF. The chain has TRBV7-8 and TRBJ1-5, with D possibly matching TRBD1 (5 bases). Germline values: CDR1 SGHVS, CDR2 FQNEAQ. Trimming stripped 3 bases from V and 5 bases from J, with 11 bases between. CDR3 length: 14 amino acids.

This sequence joins TRBV28 and TRBJ1-1; TRBD1 is a possible D gene (5 bases). CDR1 and CDR2 from the germline V gene are MDHEN and SYDVKM. Trimming removed 11 bases from V and 5 bases from J, with 15 bases in between. The CDR3 loop spans 12 amino acids. The CDR3 sequence is CAGGSRRTEAFF. CDR3 sequence (DNA): TGTGCCGGGGGGTCCCGGCGGACTGAAGCTTTCTTT. The whole variable domain, remainder taken from reference TRBV28 and TRBJ1-1, is DVKVTQSSRYLVKRTGEKVFLECVQDMDHENMFWYRQDPGLGLRLIYFSYDVKMKEKGDIPEGYSVSREKKERFSLILESASTNQTSMYLCAGGSRRTEAFFGQGTRLTVV.

The chain is built from TRBV4-2 and TRBJ2-7; no firm D call. Trimming left V 1 base short and J 3 bases short, with 7 bases between. Germline V gives CDR1 LGHNA, CDR2 YNFKEQ. The CDR3 covers 13 residues. The CDR3 DNA reads as TGTGCCAGCAGCCAAGGGAGATACTACGAGCAGTACTTC. Translation gives CASSQGRYYEQYF.

The rearrangement uses TRBV6-5 and TRBJ1-2; TRBD1 matches 9 bases. The trim removed 2 bases at V and 3 bases at J, leaving 4 bases unmatched. Looked up from germline, CDR1 is MNHEY and CDR2 is SVGAGI. This CDR3 spans 15 amino acids. The CDR3 nucleotides read TGTGCCAGCAGTTACCCGGACAGGGGTCACTATGGCTACACCTTC. Translation gives CASSYPDRGHYGYTF.

The chain links TRBV7-2 to TRBJ2-3; TRBD2 aligns across 13 bases. The V and J ends lost 5 bases and 5 bases, in that order; junction bases with no gene match: 7. Germline CDR1 is SGHTA and CDR2 is FQGNSA. The CDR3 length is 16 residues. The CDR3 region is CASSLPLAGGKDTQYF. In DNA, the CDR3 is TGTGCCAGCAGCCTCCCACTAGCGGGGGGGAAAGATACGCAGTATTTT.

This clone has more than one count but fewer than ten. The chain links TRBV24-1 to TRBJ1-5; D possibly corresponds to TRBD1 (6 bases). The germline gives CDR1 KGHDR, CDR2 SFDVKD. The CDR3 runs 14 residues. The V and J ends lost 5 bases and 5 bases respectively, with 12 bases between them. CDR3 sequence (DNA): TGTGCCACCAGTGCTCAGGGGAGATATCAGCCCCAGCATTTT. Encoded protein: CATSAQGRYQPQHF.

The chain joins TRBV12-2 to TRBJ1-5; the table's D call of TRBD1 was not tested on the DNA. TRBV12-2 is listed as a pseudogene. This CDR3 is 16 amino acids long. The CDR3 is CASRWETGTDRQPQHF. The CDR3 DNA is TGTGCAAGTCGCTGGGAAACCGGGACAGATAGGCAGCCCCAGCATTTT.

The genes are TRBV28 and TRBJ2-7; the match to TRBD1 covers 7 bases. CDR3 size: 14 residues. J was trimmed by 6 bases and V by 6 bases; bases with no gene match: 11. The germline gives CDR1 MDHEN, CDR2 SYDVKM. The CDR3, as DNA: TGTGCCAGCAGCTCCTGGGCGACAGGGAGCGAGCAGTACTTC. Translating gives CASSSWATGSEQYF.

The rearrangement links TRBV29-1 to TRBJ2-7; tentatively, D is TRBD2 (5 bases). V was trimmed by 6 bases and J by 5 bases, leaving 17 bases between them. CDR1 and CDR2 from the germline V gene are SQVTM and ANQGSEA. This CDR3 contains 13 residues. The CDR3 loop reads CSVDNGLDHEQYF. CDR3 bases: TGCAGCGTGGATAACGGACTTGACCACGAGCAGTACTTC.

V usage is TRBV2 and J usage is TRBJ1-5; 7 bases fit TRBD1. Germline CDR1 and CDR2: SNHLY and FYNNEI. The CDR3 covers 14 residues. With V trimmed by 6 bases and J by 2 bases, 4 bases remained unmatched. This CDR3 reads CASSLGQGNQPQHF. The CDR3 DNA reads as TGTGCCAGCAGCCTTGGACAGGGCAATCAGCCCCAGCATTTT.

The chain uses TRBV9 and TRBJ2-1; D perhaps matches TRBD2 (7 bases). V shed 4 bases and J shed 4 bases, with 15 bases lying between them. CDR3 length equals 15 residues. Germline loops: CDR1 SGDLS, CDR2 YYNGEE. CDR3 DNA: TGTGCCAGCAGCCCCCCGGGAGGACAGTACAATGAGCAGTTCTTC. Its translation is CASSPPGGQYNEQFF.

The genes are TRBV29-1 and TRBJ2-7, with TRBD2 matching 10 bases. This CDR3 has 15 amino acids. The V gene's germline CDR1 is SQVTM and CDR2 ANQGSEA. After removal of 3 bases from V and 4 bases from J, the junction contained 9 bases not matched to a gene. The CDR3 spells CSVEGTSGANYEQYF. The CDR3 bases are TGCAGCGTTGAGGGTACTAGCGGGGCAAATTACGAGCAGTACTTC.

This clone was observed a handful of times. The chain is built from TRBV5-3 and TRBJ2-7, with D unclear. TRBV5-3 is an ORF for which the function is uncertain. V lost 0 bases, J lost 3 bases, and 10 bases lay in between. The CDR3 totals 14 residues. Written as DNA, the CDR3 is TGTGCCAGAAGCTTGGACACCCCCCTCTACGAGCAGTACTTC. Translation: CARSLDTPLYEQYF.

The chain combines TRBV6-5 with TRBJ1-2; TRBD1 agrees at 9 bases. This CDR3 has 14 residues. Germline V gene sequence: CDR1 MNHEY, CDR2 SVGAGI. V shed 6 bases, J shed 4 bases, and the junction held 6 bases outside the gene matches. The CDR3, as DNA: TGTGCCAGCAGCTCGGGACAGGGTAGCTATGGCTACACCTTC. Its translation: CASSSGQGSYGYTF.

J is TRBJ2-3 and V is TRBV30, with D unclear. The CDR3 extends over 15 amino acids. Germline loops: CDR1 GTSNPN, CDR2 SVGIG (reference sequence). V gave up 3 bases and J gave up 4 bases, with 17 bases separating them. This chain's CDR3 is CAWSDNHVPPDTQYF. CDR3 coding DNA: TGTGCCTGGAGCGACAACCACGTACCCCCAGATACGCAGTATTTT.

The gene calls are TRBV7-9 and TRBJ1-1; TRBD1 agrees at 9 bases. Germline lookup yields CDR1 SEHNR and CDR2 FQNEAQ (reference sequence). Trimming took 4 bases from V and 5 from J; bases not matched to a gene: 17. This CDR3 region has 18 residues. The CDR3 nucleotides read TGTGCCAGCAGCTCCAACAGGGGGCTCGAGCCCTACATAACTGAAGCTTTCTTT. It translates to CASSSNRGLEPYITEAFF.

Turning to this clone: Other DNA sequences in the sample encode the same CDR3. This rearrangement joins TRBV11-3 to TRBJ2-3; TRBD2 aligns across 11 bases. CDR1 and CDR2 (germline): SGHNT, YENEEA. CDR3 length: 16 residues. V lost 1 base and J lost 0; bases outside the gene matches: 0. CDR3 coding DNA: TGTGCCAGCAGCTTAGGACTAGCGGGGAGCACAGATACGCAGTATTTT. Amino acid sequence: CASSLGLAGSTDTQYF.

The chain carries TRBV9 and TRBJ1-2; 9 nucleotides line up with TRBD1. The V and J ends lost 2 bases and 8 bases, in that order; junction bases with no gene match: 10. This CDR3 region has 15 residues. CDR1 and CDR2 (germline): SGDLS, YYNGEE. The CDR3 DNA follows: TGTGCCAGCAGCGTTTTCCCGGGACAGGGAGGGGGCTACACCTTC. This encodes CASSVFPGQGGGYTF.

The chain is built from TRBV18 and TRBJ2-5; 9 nucleotides line up with TRBD2. The CDR3 consists of 17 residues. The trim removed 4 bases at V and 2 bases at J, leaving 11 bases unmatched. Germline V gene lookup returns CDR1 KGHSH and CDR2 LQKENI. The CDR3 protein is CASSLPRALAGQETQYF. DNA for the CDR3: TGTGCCAGCTCACTCCCAAGGGCTCTAGCGGGGCAAGAGACCCAGTACTTC.

The J gene is TRBJ1-1, the V gene TRBV11-2; tentatively, D is TRBD1 (5 bases). V dropped 5 bases and J dropped 2 bases, with 12 bases sitting between them. Looked up from germline, CDR1 is SGHAT and CDR2 is FQNNGV. CDR3 length: 14 amino acids. The CDR3 protein is CASSPQTANTEAFF. The CDR3 DNA reads TGTGCCAGCAGCCCCCAGACAGCTAACACTGAAGCTTTCTTT.

The V gene is TRBV18, the J gene TRBJ1-3; the match to TRBD1 covers 9 bases. The junction had 6 bases not matched to a gene; V was cut back by 3 bases and J by 0 bases. Germline-derived CDR1 and CDR2 are KGHSH and LQKENI. The CDR3 sequence is 17 residues long. The CDR3 DNA reads as TGTGCCAGCTCACCGAACGGACAGGGGATCTCTGGAAACACCATATATTTT. Translation gives CASSPNGQGISGNTIYF.

The V and J genes are TRBV27 and TRBJ1-6; D is possibly TRBD1 (5 bases). The CDR3 sequence is 16 residues long. CDR1 is MNHEY, CDR2 SMNVEV, per germline (reference sequence). V lost 5 bases and J lost 6, with 17 bases in between. CDR3: CASSQTGGAGNSPLHF. In DNA form, the CDR3 reads TGTGCCAGCAGTCAAACAGGCGGGGCGGGTAATTCACCCCTCCACTTT.

This clone has just a few counts. The J gene is TRBJ2-1, the V gene TRBV29-1; TRBD1 matches at 12 bases. Germline CDR1 and CDR2: SQVTM and ANQGSEA. V shed 3 bases, J shed 6 bases, and the junction held 3 bases outside the gene matches. The CDR3 spans 14 residues. The CDR3 loop is CSVEGQGAVNEQFF. CDR3 DNA sequence: TGCAGCGTTGAGGGACAGGGGGCGGTCAATGAGCAGTTCTTC.

The rearrangement joins TRBV29-1 to TRBJ1-2; 9 positions match TRBD1. Germline CDR1 reads SQVTM; CDR2 reads ANQGSEA. CDR3 length: 13 residues. The V gene end was trimmed by 6 bases and the J gene end by 2 bases; junction bases not matched to a gene: 4. CDR3 nucleotide sequence: TGCAGCGTGGGGACAGGGACCAACTATGGCTACACCTTC. As protein: CSVGTGTNYGYTF.

This chain uses TRBV5-1 with TRBJ1-2; D not resolved. The germline CDR1 and CDR2 sequences are SGHRS and YFSETQ. Trimming took 3 bases from V and 7 from J, leaving 13 bases between them. CDR3 size: 13 residues. CDR3 coding DNA: TGCGCCAGCAGCTCCAACAATGAGGGTGGCTACACCTTC. Protein: CASSSNNEGGYTF.

This clone was detected once. J is TRBJ2-7 and V is TRBV10-3, with 7 bases that match TRBD1. Germline CDR1 is ENHRY and CDR2 is SYGVKD. V shed 2 bases, J shed 1 base, and the junction held 5 bases outside the gene matches. This CDR3 has 15 residues. The CDR3 sequence is CAISEGPGQSYEQYF. As DNA, the CDR3 is TGTGCCATCAGTGAGGGACCGGGACAGTCCTACGAGCAGTACTTC.

This rearrangement joins TRBV5-3 to TRBJ2-7; 10 positions agree with TRBD2. TRBV5-3 is given ORF status, its function remaining uncertain. The trim removed 1 base at V and 4 bases at J, leaving 11 bases unmatched. This CDR3 region has 17 residues. Written as DNA, the CDR3 is TGTGCCAGAAGCTTGATTAGGGTAGCGGGAGGACAGTACGAGCAGTACGTC. The encoded protein is CARSLIRVAGGQYEQYV.